A selection of T cell receptor beta chains follows, all from one sample in a study of cytotoxic CD8 clonotypes in ibrutinib-treated CLL. The protocol was immunoSEQ multiplex PCR, while the TCRdb copy is restricted to in-frame clones and leaves out a portion. The sample contains about 130,000 clones, around four fifths of which appear only once. The sample consisted of PBMCs, taken after 24 months of ibrutinib treatment. These receptors were taken from a human donor with chronic lymphocytic leukemia. Each CDR3 is given with its conserved first and last residue. Fields, in order: V gene, J gene, D gene, clone size, CDR3 protein, CDR3 DNA. The D gene is left open where the match is weak. The size of a clone is reported for some rows only, either as once, few or many, or as a class for expanded clones.

>TRBV10-1|TRBJ2-2|-|few
CASSGANTGELFF
TGCGCCAGCAGTGGGGCGAACACCGGGGAGCTGTTTTTT
>TRBV28|TRBJ1-5|-|few
CASKARVSNQPQHF
TGTGCCAGCAAAGCCCGGGTTAGCAATCAGCCCCAGCATTTT
>TRBV10-3|TRBJ1-3|-|-
CAISESTGSVLGNTIYF
TGTGCCATCAGTGAGTCAACAGGGTCGGTGTTGGGAAACACCATATATTTT
>TRBV2|TRBJ1-5|-|-
CASSEEQLSNQPQHF
TGTGCCAGCAGTGAAGAACAGCTTAGCAATCAGCCCCAGCATTTT
>TRBV6-5|TRBJ1-2|-|few
CASSPTGTYGYTF
TGTGCCAGCAGCCCGACAGGAACCTATGGCTACACCTTC
>TRBV28|TRBJ2-5|TRBD1|-
CASSSPGTGLMETQYF
TGTGCCAGCAGTTCCCCTGGGACAGGATTAATGGAGACCCAGTACTTC
>TRBV7-2|TRBJ2-2|-|-
CASSQQGAAGELFF
TGTGCCAGCAGCCAGCAGGGTGCGGCCGGGGAGCTGTTTTTT
>TRBV30|TRBJ1-4|TRBD1|-
CAATGGGEKLFF
TGTGCCGCGACAGGGGGGGGTGAAAAACTGTTTTTT
>TRBV18|TRBJ1-4|-|-
CASSPLDYEKLFF
TGTGCCAGCTCACCACTAGATTATGAAAAACTGTTTTTT
>TRBV7-2|TRBJ1-5|-|-
CASRAGVGFSPQHF
TGTGCCAGCAGGGCAGGGGTTGGGTTTTCGCCCCAGCATTTT
>TRBV19|TRBJ1-2|-|-
CASSISGTPSNYGYTF
TGTGCCAGTAGTATCTCGGGGACACCCAGTAACTATGGCTACACCTTC
>TRBV5-1|TRBJ2-7|-|-
CASSEGGYEQYF
TGCGCCAGCTCGGAAGGGGGGTACGAGCAGTACTTC
>TRBV9|TRBJ2-3|-|-
CASSVAADTQYF
TGTGCCAGCAGCGTAGCGGCCGATACGCAGTATTTT
>TRBV6-4|TRBJ2-1|-|few
CASSDSTQYNEQFF
TGTGCCAGCAGTGACTCGACCCAATACAATGAGCAGTTCTTC
>TRBV5-1|TRBJ2-5|-|-
CASSFIREETQYF
TGCGCCAGCAGCTTCATCAGGGAGGAGACCCAGTACTTC
>TRBV20-1|TRBJ1-5|-|few
CSARGAGPQHF
TGCAGTGCTAGGGGGGCCGGGCCCCAGCATTTT
>TRBV4-3|TRBJ1-4|-|-
CASSQGAKATNEKLFF
TGCGCCAGCAGCCAAGGTGCTAAGGCAACTAATGAAAAACTGTTTTTT
>TRBV7-3|TRBJ1-1|-|-
CASSLEHLNTEAFF
TGTGCCAGCAGCTTGGAACATCTGAACACTGAAGCTTTCTTT
>TRBV20-1|TRBJ2-5|-|-
CSARVGETQYF
TGCAGTGCTAGAGTAGGGGAGACCCAGTACTTC
>TRBV9|TRBJ2-2|-|-
CASTKYTGELFF
TGTGCCAGCACCAAGTACACCGGGGAGCTGTTTTTT
>TRBV10-3|TRBJ1-3|-|-
CAISDVYRGYAGNTIYF
TGTGCCATCAGTGACGTTTACCGGGGATACGCCGGAAACACCATATATTTT
>TRBV4-2|TRBJ1-1|TRBD1|-
CASSLRQGGDTEAFF
TGTGCCAGCAGCCTACGACAGGGTGGGGACACTGAAGCTTTCTTT
>TRBV7-2|TRBJ1-1|-|-
CASSLYGGAFF
TGTGCCAGCAGCTTATATGGGGGAGCTTTCTTT
>TRBV4-3|TRBJ1-1|-|once
CASSQRVAENTEAFF
TGCGCCAGCAGCCAACGGGTGGCAGAGAACACTGAAGCTTTCTTT
>TRBV29-1|TRBJ2-2|-|once
CSVVPGRGNTGELFF
TGCAGCGTTGTCCCGGGCAGGGGGAACACCGGGGAGCTGTTTTTT
>TRBV29-1|TRBJ2-6|-|-
CSPVGGSGGANVLTF
TGCAGCCCCGTCGGTGGGTCGGGTGGGGCCAACGTCCTGACTTTC
>TRBV18|TRBJ1-6|TRBD1|-
CASSPLPGQGYNSPLHF
TGTGCCAGCTCGCCGCTACCGGGACAGGGGTATAATTCACCCCTCCACTTT
>TRBV19|TRBJ2-3|-|-
CASSAGTRAPDTQYF
TGTGCCAGTAGTGCAGGGACTCGGGCCCCAGATACGCAGTATTTT
>TRBV14|TRBJ1-2|-|few
CASSQDLDSRYLGYTF
TGTGCCAGCAGCCAAGATTTAGACAGTCGGTATTTGGGCTACACCTTC
>TRBV30|TRBJ2-5|TRBD2|once
CAWRRGGSGPPRGETQYF
TGTGCCTGGAGGCGGGGGGGTAGCGGGCCTCCAAGGGGAGAGACCCAGTACTTC
>TRBV6-1|TRBJ2-1|-|-
CASSYTSNPGMEFF
TGTGCCAGCAGTTATACCTCGAACCCGGGGATGGAGTTCTTC
>TRBV2|TRBJ2-3|TRBD1|-
CASSGAGTGTSSTDTQYF
TGTGCCAGCAGTGGAGCCGGGACAGGGACTTCTAGCACAGATACGCAGTATTTT
>TRBV6-5|TRBJ1-1|-|-
CASSWGSGTEAFF
TGTGCCAGCAGTTGGGGATCGGGCACTGAAGCTTTCTTT
>TRBV4-3|TRBJ2-7|TRBD1|-
CASSQDTGAFEQYF
TGCGCCAGCAGCCAAGATACAGGGGCCTTCGAGCAGTACTTC
>TRBV25-1|TRBJ1-1|-|-
CASSGGLAAFF
TGTGCCAGCAGTGGGGGACTTGCGGCTTTCTTT
>TRBV5-4|TRBJ2-7|TRBD1|once
CASGQGVGADSYEQYF
TGTGCCAGCGGACAGGGGGTGGGTGCAGACTCCTACGAGCAGTACTTC